The sequence of this T cell receptor beta chain was determined in a study of cytomegalovirus exposure and HLA in healthy donors. It was with 60 Vbeta and 13 Jbeta primers that the PCR ran. Data came from immunoSEQ multiplex PCR; TCRdb stores just in-frame clones and leaves some out. The sample includes approximately 95,000 clones, 80% to 85% of them seen just once. Germline trimming cut 0 bases from V and 8 bases from J; bases unmatched to any gene: 11. The CDR3 contains 16 residues. Germline values: CDR1 SGHRS, CDR2 YFSETQ. Sequenced input: PBMCs. This TCR was sampled from a woman in her 70s in good health and CMV-seropositive. This chain links TRBV5-1 with TRBJ1-2, with 9 bases matching TRBD1. In DNA form, the CDR3 reads TGCGCCAGCAGCTTGGGAGGACAGGGGCGAGCTAGAGGCTACACCTTC. Amino acid sequence: CASSLGGQGRARGYTF. The variable domain in full, completed from reference TRBV5-1 and TRBJ1-2, reads KAGVTQTPRYLIKTRGQQVTLSCSPISGHRSVSWYQQTPGQGLQFLFEYFSETQRNKGNFPGRFSGRQFSNSRSEMNVSTLELGDSALYLCASSLGGQGRARGYTFGSGTRLTVV.